This T cell receptor (beta chain) was recorded in a study of blood T cell repertoires in COVID-19. CDR1 SGHTA and CDR2 FQGNSA come from the germline V gene. V dropped 0 bases and J dropped 5 bases, with 10 bases sitting between them. The CDR3 contains 15 residues. Methods used by the authors: Amplification from reference gene primers served as the basis for estimated nucleated cell counts. TCRdb keeps only in-frame clones here, not all; method: immunoSEQ multiplex PCR. V, J and clone size derive from that table, while D and trimming were established from the DNA sequence. The sample lists over 250,000 clones; approximately 86% were seen once. Participants' own reports of clinical history determined their cohort assignment.

This sequence originates from a woman under 30 who had recovered from COVID-19. The chain is built from TRBV7-2 and TRBJ1-4, with D possibly matching TRBD1 (6 bases). Sequenced sample: PBMCs or T cells enriched from blood (not recorded which). CDR3 DNA sequence: TGTGCCAGCAGCTTAGCGGGGGCTCTAAATGAAAAACTGTTTTTT. It is translated as CASSLAGALNEKLFF.